Following are 15 T cell receptor beta chains from one sample sequenced in a study of blood T cell repertoires in COVID-19. Some clones are missing from TCRdb's copy, which holds only in-frame ones; the method was immunoSEQ multiplex PCR. The table includes approximately 150,000 clones, 80% to 90% detected once. Material for sequencing was peripheral blood. Every receptor here comes from a woman aged 50 to 60 with acute or convalescent COVID-19.

The chain uses TRBV25-1 and TRBJ2-3; 12 bases align to TRBD2. Per germline, CDR1 MGHDK and CDR2 SYGVNS. The junction had 4 bases not matched to a gene; V was cut back by 2 bases and J by 4 bases. The CDR3 length is 16 residues. This CDR3 is CASSEGLAGFADTQYF. CDR3 DNA sequence: TGTGCCAGCAGTGAAGGACTAGCGGGATTTGCAGATACGCAGTATTTT.

In nucleotides, the CDR3 is TGTGCCAGCAGCCGAGGGGGTAACTCTGGAAACACCATATATTTT. It yields the protein CASSRGGNSGNTIYF. The chain recombines TRBV3-1 (or the pseudogene TRBV3-2) with TRBJ1-3; possible D gene TRBD1, 6 bases. Looked up from germline, CDR1 is LGHDT and CDR2 is YNNKEL (reference sequence). Trimming cost V 4 bases and J 0 bases, with 10 bases left between them. CDR3 length equals 15 residues.

This chain links TRBV9 with TRBJ2-1; 8 nucleotides line up with TRBD2. V was clipped by 4 bases and J by 0 bases; unmatched bases: 15. CDR3 length: 19 amino acids. Germline V gene lookup returns CDR1 SGDLS and CDR2 YYNGEE. CDR3 nucleotides: TGTGCCAGCAGCCCACGTTCTTTTAGCGGGGCCAGCTCCTACAATGAGCAGTTCTTC. This encodes CASSPRSFSGASSYNEQFF. The full variable domain, with the rest looked up from reference TRBV9 and TRBJ2-1, is DSGVTQTPKHLITATGQRVTLRCSPRSGDLSVYWYQQSLDQGLQFLIQYYNGEERAKGNILERFSAQQFPDLHSELNLSSLELGDSALYFCASSPRSFSGASSYNEQFFGPGTRLTVL.

This clone was detected once. This chain connects TRBV11-2 to TRBJ2-5; D is perhaps TRBD1 (5 bases). In germline, CDR1 is SGHAT, CDR2 FQNNGV. The V end lost 4 bases, the J end lost 4 bases, and 7 bases lay between the germline ends. This CDR3 region has 12 residues. The DNA of the CDR3 is TGTGCCAGCAGCTCCCAGGGAGAGACCCAGTACTTC. Translated, it gives CASSSQGETQYF.

This sequence joins TRBV9 and TRBJ1-4; D might be TRBD1 (5 bases). CDR3 length equals 15 residues. V lost 0 bases and J lost 8, with 14 bases in between. In germline, CDR1 is SGDLS, CDR2 YYNGEE. This chain's CDR3 is CASSVGDRQPEKLFF. The CDR3 nucleotides are TGTGCCAGCAGCGTAGGGGATAGACAGCCCGAAAAACTGTTTTTT.

CDR3 DNA sequence: TGTGCCAGCACCTACCGGGGAGGGGATGAAAAACTGTTTTTT. Its translation is CASTYRGGDEKLFF. The V gene is TRBV21-1, the J gene TRBJ1-4. TRBV21-1 is recorded as a pseudogene. The length of the CDR3 is 14 residues.

V and J are TRBV5-4 and TRBJ1-1; tentative D call: TRBD1 (5 bases). The germline V gene has CDR1 SGHNT and CDR2 YYREEE (reference sequence). Trimming cost V 10 bases and J 0 bases, with 19 bases left between them. The CDR3 contains 15 residues. CDR3: CASQRGGAMNTEAFF. CDR3 nucleotides: TGTGCCTCCCAGCGGGGAGGGGCGATGAACACTGAAGCTTTCTTT.

This rearrangement joins TRBV7-2 to TRBJ2-2; 14 nucleotides align to TRBD2. J was trimmed by 11 bases and V by 4 bases; bases with no gene match: 9. The germline gives CDR1 SGHTA, CDR2 FQGNSA. The CDR3 runs 16 residues. The CDR3 nucleotides are TGTGCCAGCAGCTCACCCGGGACTAGCGGGAGCCGAGAGCTGTTTTTT. Its protein product is CASSSPGTSGSRELFF.

This chain connects TRBV18 to TRBJ2-1; TRBD2 matches 10 bases. V lost 4 bases, J lost 4 bases, and 4 bases stayed unmatched. CDR1 and CDR2 from the germline V gene are KGHSH and LQKENI. This CDR3 is 15 amino acids long. The CDR3 coding sequence is TGTGCCAGCTCACAAAGGACTAGCGGTTACAATGAGCAGTTCTTC. Its protein is CASSQRTSGYNEQFF.

This clone was counted a single time. This rearrangement joins TRBV19 to TRBJ2-2, with TRBD2 as a possible D gene (6 bases). The germline gives CDR1 LNHDA, CDR2 SQIVND (reference sequence). This CDR3 is built from 15 residues. The V gene lost 6 bases and the J gene lost 4 bases, with 15 bases spanning the gap. The CDR3, as DNA: TGTGCCAGTAGCGGAACCTACGGGAGCACCGGGGAGCTGTTTTTT. It yields the protein CASSGTYGSTGELFF.

In its sample, this clone was seen a few times. The sample has other DNA sequences that encode this CDR3 too. The genes are TRBV10-1 and TRBJ1-2; no reliable D call. The CDR3 totals 13 residues. V lost 5 bases to trimming and J lost 2 bases, with 9 bases between them. From germline, CDR1 is WNHNN and CDR2 SYGVQD (reference sequence). The CDR3: CASSPGGNYGYTF. CDR3 nucleotides: TGCGCCAGCAGTCCCGGAGGGAACTATGGCTACACCTTC.

This chain links TRBV19 with TRBJ2-7; the D gene is possibly TRBD1 (6 bases). Germline CDR1 is LNHDA and CDR2 is SQIVND (reference sequence). This CDR3 spans 15 amino acids. V dropped 5 bases and J dropped 0 bases, with 14 bases sitting between them. The CDR3 region is CASSLQGPLSYEQYF. The CDR3 nucleotides read TGTGCCAGTAGTCTACAGGGTCCCCTCTCCTACGAGCAGTACTTC.

V is TRBV9 and J is TRBJ2-2; unclear D gene. The V gene lost 1 base and the J gene lost 0 bases, with 10 bases spanning the gap. The CDR3 has 16 residues. Germline CDR1 is SGDLS and CDR2 is YYNGEE. The CDR3 sequence is CASSVLGLSNTGELFF. CDR3 bases: TGTGCCAGCAGCGTATTGGGCCTATCGAACACCGGGGAGCTGTTTTTT.

The V gene is TRBV10-1, the J gene TRBJ2-5; 11 positions match TRBD2. Unmatched junction bases numbered 10, after V lost 2 bases and J lost 5 bases. CDR3 size: 17 residues. CDR1 is WNHNN, CDR2 SYGVQD, per germline (reference sequence). CDR3 region: CASSEGDSGRAGETQYF. As DNA, the CDR3 is TGCGCCAGCAGTGAGGGTGATAGCGGGAGGGCCGGGGAGACCCAGTACTTC.

This clone was counted once. This chain connects TRBV6-2 or TRBV6-3 to TRBJ2-7, with 8 bases aligning to TRBD1. Trimming removed 0 bases from V and 5 bases from J; junction bases left unmatched: 3. The CDR3 sequence is 14 residues long. Germline CDR1 and CDR2: MNHEY and SVGEGT. CDR3 in amino acids: CASSYSYRGDEQYF. CDR3 in DNA: TGTGCCAGCAGTTACTCGTACAGGGGGGACGAGCAGTACTTC.